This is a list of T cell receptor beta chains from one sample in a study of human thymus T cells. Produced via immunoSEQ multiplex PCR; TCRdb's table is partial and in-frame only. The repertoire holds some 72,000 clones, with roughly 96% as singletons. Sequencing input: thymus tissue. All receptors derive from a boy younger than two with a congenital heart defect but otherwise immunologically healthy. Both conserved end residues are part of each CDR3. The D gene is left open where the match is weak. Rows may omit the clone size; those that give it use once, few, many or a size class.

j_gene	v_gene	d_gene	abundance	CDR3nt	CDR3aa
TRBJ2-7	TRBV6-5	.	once	TGTGCCAGCAACCGGAACGAGCAGTACTTC	CASNRNEQYF
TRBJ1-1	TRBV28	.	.	TGTGCCACCCGGCGGAACACTGAAGCTTTCTTT	CATRRNTEAFF
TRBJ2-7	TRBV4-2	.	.	TGTGCCAGCAGCCAAGGTGAGGTAGGGCGGTGCGAGCAGTACTTC	CASSQGEVGRCEQYF
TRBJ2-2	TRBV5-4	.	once	TGTGCCAGCGCTGGTCCCGGGACTGGGAAAGGGACCGGGGAGCTGTTTTTT	CASAGPGTGKGTGELFF
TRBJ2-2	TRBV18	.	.	TGTGCCAGCTCACCGAACACCGGGGAGCTGTTTTTT	CASSPNTGELFF
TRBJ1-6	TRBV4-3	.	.	TGCGCCAGCAGCCCACGGGACCAGGGGCATTCACCCCTCCACTTT	CASSPRDQGHSPLHF
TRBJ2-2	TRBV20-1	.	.	TGCAGTGCTAGAGTCGGGGAGCTGTTTTTT	CSARVGELFF
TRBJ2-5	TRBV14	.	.	TGTGCCAGCAGCCAAGATCCTCTCAGTGGGGAGATCCAAGAGACCCAGTACTTC	CASSQDPLSGEIQETQYF
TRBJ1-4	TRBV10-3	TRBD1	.	TGTGCCATCAGTGGCCTAAATGGGACAGCTAATGAAAAACTGTTTTTT	CAISGLNGTANEKLFF
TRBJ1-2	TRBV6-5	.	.	TGTGCCAGCAGTTCCATTGGGGGGCTGGCAGGCTACACCTTC	CASSSIGGLAGYTF
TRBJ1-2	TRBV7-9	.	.	TGTGCCAGCAGCTCCCAGGCGGGGTTGGGCTACACCTTC	CASSSQAGLGYTF
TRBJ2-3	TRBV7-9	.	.	TGTGCCAGCAGCTTATGGACTCCTGGTGGGACAGATACGCAGTATTTT	CASSLWTPGGTDTQYF
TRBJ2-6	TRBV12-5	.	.	TGTGCTAGTGGACAATCCGTGCGGTCTGGGGCCAACGTCCTGACTTTC	CASGQSVRSGANVLTF
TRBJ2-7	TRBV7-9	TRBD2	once	TGTGCCAGCAGCGCCCGGGACAGAGGACTAGCGGGGGTGAACGAGCAGTACTTC	CASSARDRGLAGVNEQYF
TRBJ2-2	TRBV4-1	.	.	TGCGCCAGCAGCCATCCGGAGGCAGGTGGCCTAGATAAGGACACCGGGGAGCTGTTTTTT	CASSHPEAGGLDKDTGELFF
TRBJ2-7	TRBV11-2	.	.	TGTGCCAGCAGCTTAGTAGTAGGACCTCCCAAGGCGGACGAGCAGTACTTC	CASSLVVGPPKADEQYF
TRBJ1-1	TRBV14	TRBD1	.	TGTGCCAGCAGCCAATGGGGACAGACAGGGGTGGACACTGAAGCTTTCTTT	CASSQWGQTGVDTEAFF
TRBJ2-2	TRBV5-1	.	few	TGCGCCAGCTTCGGAGCGAGTAGACCAAACACCGGGGAGCTGTTTTTT	CASFGASRPNTGELFF
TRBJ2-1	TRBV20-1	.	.	TGCAGTGCTAGTGGATGGGGTGAGCAGTTCTTC	CSASGWGEQFF
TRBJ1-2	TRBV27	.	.	TGTGCCAGCAGTTTTAGTGGCAGATACTACACCTTC	CASSFSGRYYTF
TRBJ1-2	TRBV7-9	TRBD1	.	TGTGCCAGCAGCTTAAGCGACAGGGCTAACTATGGCTACACCTTC	CASSLSDRANYGYTF
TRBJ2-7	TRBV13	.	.	TGTGCCAGCAGCTACGGGGGATTTTCCTACGAGCAGTACTTC	CASSYGGFSYEQYF
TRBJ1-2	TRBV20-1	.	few	TGCAGTGCTAGAGAGAATGGCTACACCTTC	CSARENGYTF
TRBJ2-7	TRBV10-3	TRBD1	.	TGTGCCATCAGTCACCCCGACAGGGGCCAGAACTACGAGCAGTACTTC	CAISHPDRGQNYEQYF
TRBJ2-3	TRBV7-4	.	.	TGTGCCAGCAGCTTATCTGACCCCAGCACGCAGTATTTT	CASSLSDPSTQYF
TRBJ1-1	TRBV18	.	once	TGTGCCAGCTCAACAGGAGGCGGCATGGTCAAGAACACTGAAGCTTTCTTT	CASSTGGGMVKNTEAFF
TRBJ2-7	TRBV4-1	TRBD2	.	TGCGCCAGCAGCCAAGTTGGTAGCGGGGGGGTTTTGGAGCAGTACTTC	CASSQVGSGGVLEQYF
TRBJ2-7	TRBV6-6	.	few	TGTGCCAGCAGTTCCTTCAAAAGGGGTTACGAGCAGTACTTC	CASSSFKRGYEQYF
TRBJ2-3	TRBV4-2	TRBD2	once	TGTGCCAGCAGCCAAGAAGTCTGGGAACTAGCGGGAGGCCCCAGGGGCACAGATACGCAGTATTTT	CASSQEVWELAGGPRGTDTQYF
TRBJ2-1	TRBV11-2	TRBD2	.	TGTGCCAGCAGCTTAGGGGTCTCAGCGGGGGTTCTTTATGAGCAGTTCTTC	CASSLGVSAGVLYEQFF
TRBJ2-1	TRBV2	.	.	TGTGCCAGCACCCCGGGGCAGGGGAGGAATGAGCAGTTCTTC	CASTPGQGRNEQFF
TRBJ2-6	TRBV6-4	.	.	TGTGCCAGCAGTGTTAAGGCCTCTGGGGCCAACGTCCTGACTTTC	CASSVKASGANVLTF
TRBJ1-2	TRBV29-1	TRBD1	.	TGCAGCGTGCGGACAGGGGGAAACTATGGCTACACCTTC	CSVRTGGNYGYTF
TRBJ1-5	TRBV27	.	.	TGTGCCAGCAGCCAACGTGGGGGGTCTAATCAGCCCCAGCATTTT	CASSQRGGSNQPQHF
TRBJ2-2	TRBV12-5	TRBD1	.	TGTGCTAGTGGTTTGATTCCGGGACAGGGGATCCCCGGGGAGCTGTTTTTT	CASGLIPGQGIPGELFF
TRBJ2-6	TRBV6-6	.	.	TGTGCCAGCAGTTCTCGGAGCTCTGGGGCCAACGTCCTGACTTTC	CASSSRSSGANVLTF
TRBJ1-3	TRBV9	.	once	TGTGCCAGCAGCCACCCCTCCGCCCCAACGGCTGTAAACACCATATATTTT	CASSHPSAPTAVNTIYF
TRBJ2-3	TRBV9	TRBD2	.	TGTGCCAGCAGCGTAGTCGGAGCGGGGGGGACCACAGATACGCAGTATTTT	CASSVVGAGGTTDTQYF
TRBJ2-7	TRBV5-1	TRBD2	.	TGCGCCAGCAGCTTGACTAGCGTCGAGCAGTACTTC	CASSLTSVEQYF
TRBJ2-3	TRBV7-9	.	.	TGTGCCAGCAGCTTAAACACCTCTCTCGAGGGGCGCACAGATACGCAGTATTTT	CASSLNTSLEGRTDTQYF
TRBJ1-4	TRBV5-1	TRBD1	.	TGCGCCAGCAGCTTAACACCCGGGACAGGGCCAACTAATGAAAAACTGTTTTTT	CASSLTPGTGPTNEKLFF
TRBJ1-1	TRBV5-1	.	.	TGCGCCAGCAGCTCAGGTGGAACAGGGACCCTGGAGACTGAAGCTTTCTTT	CASSSGGTGTLETEAFF
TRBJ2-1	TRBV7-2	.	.	TGTGCCAGCAGCTTAGGAGAGAGTGATGAGCAGTTCTTC	CASSLGESDEQFF
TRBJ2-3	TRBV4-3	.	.	TGCGCCAGCAGCCAAGATAGGACGGATACGCAGTATTTT	CASSQDRTDTQYF
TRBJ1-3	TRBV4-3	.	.	TGCGCCAGCAGCCACGACAGACCCAGGACTGGAAACACCATATATTTT	CASSHDRPRTGNTIYF
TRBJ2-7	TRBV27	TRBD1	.	TGTGCCAGCACCCCGAGACAGGGTGGCGAGCAGTACTTC	CASTPRQGGEQYF
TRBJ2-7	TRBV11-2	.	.	TGTGCCAGCAGCTTACTTGCAGGGGCCACCTACGAGCAGTACTTC	CASSLLAGATYEQYF
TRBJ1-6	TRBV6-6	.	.	TGTGCCAGCACCTCCTTTTCCTCTAATTCACCCCTCCACTTT	CASTSFSSNSPLHF
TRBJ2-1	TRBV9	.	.	TGTGCCAGCAGCGTTGGGCCATCAGGGGATGAGCAGTTCTTC	CASSVGPSGDEQFF
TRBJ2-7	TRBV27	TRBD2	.	TGTGCCAGCAGTTGTTCTAGCGGGGGGGCCTACGAGCAGTACTTC	CASSCSSGGAYEQYF
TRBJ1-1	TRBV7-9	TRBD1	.	TGTGCCAGCAGCACAGACAGGGGGCCTATGAACACTGAAGCTTTCTTT	CASSTDRGPMNTEAFF
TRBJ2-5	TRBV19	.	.	TGTGCCAGTGGGGGCGGACAAGAGACCCAGTACTTC	CASGGGQETQYF
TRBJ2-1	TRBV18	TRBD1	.	TGTGCCAGCTCACTACCCCCGGACAGGGGCTACAATGAGCAGTTCTTC	CASSLPPDRGYNEQFF
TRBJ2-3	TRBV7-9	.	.	TGTGCCAGCAGCTTAGGTCGGGGCGGCTCCACAGATACGCAGTATTTT	CASSLGRGGSTDTQYF
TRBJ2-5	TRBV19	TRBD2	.	TGTGCCAGTAGTATAATAAGCGGGGGGCCGGAGGAGGAGACCCAGTACTTC	CASSIISGGPEEETQYF
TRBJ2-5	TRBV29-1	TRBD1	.	TGCAGCGCCATGGACAGGGGAGGGAATGGGATGCAAAAAGAAGAGACCCAGTACTTC	CSAMDRGGNGMQKEETQYF
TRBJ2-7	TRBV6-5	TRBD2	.	TGTGCCAGCAGACAAGCGGGAGGCCCTTCCTACGAGCAGTACTTC	CASRQAGGPSYEQYF
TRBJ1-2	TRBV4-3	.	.	TGCGCCAGCAGCCAAGACCTCTACCAAAAGGGGTGGAGGGGCTACACCTTC	CASSQDLYQKGWRGYTF